This T cell receptor (beta chain) was documented in a study of breast tumors, draining lymph nodes, adjacent tissues. V was trimmed by 0 bases and J by 4 bases, leaving 11 bases between them. CDR3 length: 15 amino acids. Germline V lookup: CDR1 SGHRS, CDR2 YFSETQ. TCRdb re-analysed the multiplex PCR reads in MiXCR, keeping a single row per CDR3 protein. The sample has 70,000 or so distinct CDR3 sequences, roughly 44% seen once. The TCR originated in a female donor with breast cancer. Some clones in this sample may be carry-over from other donors' samples. V is TRBV5-1 and J is TRBJ1-5; unclear D gene. The sample taken for sequencing was breast tumor tissue. CDR3 amino acids: CASSLVGNGNQPQHF. The CDR3 bases are TGCGCCAGCAGCTTGGTCGGGAACGGAAATCAGCCCCAGCATTTT.